The 14 T cell receptor beta chains listed next were all sequenced from one sample in a study of radiation and T cells in renal cell carcinoma. As to time point: blood 2 weeks post-SBRT. Noted treatment: 15 Gy SBRT to primary tumor, nephrectomy 4 weeks later. Generated by immunoSEQ multiplex PCR, the TCRdb table keeps only in-frame clones and is missing some. The table lists 150,000 to 160,000 clones, approximately 86% of them singletons, with roughly 13% in the top ten. The material sequenced was blood, taken from a patient whose treatment included radiotherapy and nephrectomy. These receptors were obtained from a woman aged 45-65 years with renal cell carcinoma.

This sequence joins TRBV5-1 and TRBJ1-2, with a tentative D call TRBD1 (5 bases). V was pared by 0 bases and J by 7 bases, with 19 bases between. CDR1 and CDR2 from the germline V gene are SGHRS and YFSETQ. The CDR3 sequence is 16 residues long. DNA of the CDR3: TGCGCCAGCAGCTTGGAGTCCGGGTGGCAGGGCCCTGGCTACACCTTC. It encodes CASSLESGWQGPGYTF.

The rearrangement links TRBV4-3 to TRBJ1-3, with no clear D. The CDR3 spans 16 residues. CDR1 and CDR2 from the germline V gene are LGHNA and YSLEER. With 0 bases removed from V and 4 bases from J, the gap between germline ends came to 13 bases. CDR3 nucleotide sequence: TGCGCCAGCAGCCAAGATTTGAGGGCGCGGGGAAACACCATATATTTT. It codes for CASSQDLRARGNTIYF.

The chain uses TRBV2 and TRBJ1-1; D gene ambiguous. V lost 7 bases and J 0 bases, leaving 9 bases between the germline ends. Germline V gene sequence: CDR1 SNHLY, CDR2 FYNNEI. The CDR3 loop spans 13 amino acids. CDR3 nucleotides: TGTGCCAGCAAATCCCATATGAACACTGAAGCTTTCTTT. Its protein product is CASKSHMNTEAFF. Filled out from reference TRBV2 and TRBJ1-1, the complete variable domain reads EPEVTQTPSHQVTQMGQEVILRCVPISNHLYFYWYRQILGQKVEFLVSFYNNEISEKSEIFDDQFSVERPDGSNFTLKIRSTKLEDSAMYFCASKSHMNTEAFFGQGTRLTVV.

The CDR3 reads CASSPQGGRSGANVLTF. The CDR3 DNA reads TGTGCCAGCTCACCCCAGGGAGGGAGGTCTGGGGCCAACGTCCTGACTTTC. V is TRBV18 and J is TRBJ2-6, with 7 bases matching TRBD2. The CDR3 is made up of 17 amino acids. V shed 3 bases, J shed 1 base, and the junction held 6 bases outside the gene matches. CDR1 and CDR2 from the germline V gene are KGHSH and LQKENI.

This clone came up once. The chain carries TRBV7-2 and TRBJ1-1; 7 bases align to TRBD1. Trimming cost V 5 bases and J 4 bases; bases outside gene matches: 7. Germline CDR1 and CDR2: SGHTA and FQGNSA. This CDR3 comprises 14 residues. The CDR3 bases are TGTGCCAGCAGCACTCCAGGGGGTGGCACTGAAGCTTTCTTT. Translation gives CASSTPGGGTEAFF. Looking up the rest from reference TRBV7-2 and TRBJ1-1 gives the full variable domain: GAGVSQSPSNKVTEKGKDVELRCDPISGHTALYWYRQSLGQGLEFLIYFQGNSAPDKSGLPSDRFSAERTGGSVSTLTIQRTQQEDSAVYLCASSTPGGGTEAFFGQGTRLTVV.

The rearrangement joins TRBV7-8 to TRBJ1-1, with unresolved D. The CDR3 extends over 14 amino acids. V lost 2 bases to trimming and J lost 3 bases, with 10 bases between them. Germline V CDR1 and CDR2: SGHVS, FQNEAQ. The DNA for the CDR3 is TGTGCCAGCAGCTTAACGGTGATCGACACTGAAGCTTTCTTT. It codes for CASSLTVIDTEAFF.

This clone was picked up one time. The chain employs TRBV7-2 and TRBJ1-5; D unresolved. The CDR3 has 14 residues. Trimming stripped 5 bases from V and 8 bases from J, with 16 bases between. Germline V gives CDR1 SGHTA, CDR2 FQGNSA. This CDR3 reads CASSIQAGEEPQHF. As DNA, the CDR3 is TGTGCCAGCAGCATTCAGGCAGGAGAGGAGCCCCAGCATTTT.

The rearrangement uses TRBV19 and TRBJ2-5; D possibly uses TRBD1 or TRBD2 (5 bases each). The germline V and J ends were trimmed by 4 bases and 1 base, with 13 bases remaining between them. This CDR3 is built from 15 residues. CDR1 LNHDA and CDR2 SQIVND come from the germline V gene (reference sequence). The CDR3 region is CASSRTRGIQETQYF. The CDR3 DNA reads as TGTGCCAGTAGTAGGACGAGGGGCATCCAAGAGACCCAGTACTTC.

The genes are TRBV19 and TRBJ1-5, with 7 positions matching TRBD1. J was trimmed by 0 bases and V by 6 bases; bases with no gene match: 8. The germline V gene encodes CDR1 LNHDA and CDR2 SQIVND (reference sequence). CDR3 length equals 16 residues. The CDR3, as DNA: TGTGCCAGTAGGAGACTCCGGGACAGTAGCAATCAGCCCCAGCATTTT. This sequence encodes CASRRLRDSSNQPQHF.

The chain joins TRBV4-1 to TRBJ1-4; the D gene is possibly TRBD1 (5 bases). V was trimmed by 4 bases and J by 14 bases, leaving 23 bases between them. The CDR3 length is 15 residues. Germline values: CDR1 MGHRA, CDR2 YSYEKL. The CDR3 protein is CASSLTQDGLYKLFF. In nucleotides, the CDR3 is TGCGCCAGCAGCCTTACACAGGACGGCTTATACAAGCTGTTTTTT.

This chain joins TRBV5-1 and TRBJ2-1; TRBD2 matches at 7 bases. The CDR3 covers 17 residues. In germline, CDR1 is SGHRS, CDR2 YFSETQ. Trimming cost V 4 bases and J 3 bases; bases outside gene matches: 13. The CDR3 bases are TGCGCCAGCAGCCCCGCGGGCCGGGACTACCTCTACAATGAGCAGTTCTTC. It encodes CASSPAGRDYLYNEQFF. The full variable domain, with the rest looked up from reference TRBV5-1 and TRBJ2-1, is KAGVTQTPRYLIKTRGQQVTLSCSPISGHRSVSWYQQTPGQGLQFLFEYFSETQRNKGNFPGRFSGRQFSNSRSEMNVSTLELGDSALYLCASSPAGRDYLYNEQFFGPGTRLTVL.

The chain employs TRBV9 and TRBJ2-3; D uncertain. The CDR3 runs 16 residues. The germline V gene has CDR1 SGDLS and CDR2 YYNGEE. V was pared by 4 bases and J by 1 base, with 16 bases between. The CDR3 region has the DNA TGTGCCAGCAGCCCCCCCCGGGCTAGAGGCACAGATACGCAGTATTTT. Amino acids: CASSPPRARGTDTQYF.

This chain uses TRBV5-6 with TRBJ1-3; D gene uncertain. The germline V gene encodes CDR1 SGHDT and CDR2 YYEEEE. V gave up 6 bases and J gave up 3 bases, with 13 bases separating them. This CDR3 has 14 amino acids. The DNA of the CDR3 is TGTGCCAGCAATTTAAGGTTAAGTGGAAACACCATATATTTT. Protein product: CASNLRLSGNTIYF.

The chain joins TRBV5-5 to TRBJ1-1; unclear D gene. Germline assignment: CDR1 SGHKS and CDR2 YYEKEE (reference sequence). This CDR3 comprises 14 residues. V dropped 1 base and J dropped 0 bases, with 7 bases sitting between them. The CDR3 sequence is CASSLNTVNTEAFF. CDR3 nucleotides: TGTGCCAGCAGCTTGAACACCGTGAACACTGAAGCTTTCTTT. Based on the CDR3 plus reference TRBV5-5 and TRBJ1-1, the full variable domain is DAGVTQSPTHLIKTRGQQVTLRCSPISGHKSVSWYQQVLGQGPQFIFQYYEKEERGRGNFPDRFSARQFPNYSSELNVNALLLGDSALYLCASSLNTVNTEAFFGQGTRLTVV.